Shown below are 24 T cell receptor beta chains from a single sample sequenced in a study of T cell repertoires in cytomegalovirus infection. TCRdb called the reads again in MiXCR, with one record for every CDR3 protein. The profile shows around 900,000 distinct CDR3 sequences, approximately 32% of them singletons. For these TCRs, the target antigens are not known. Sequencing was performed on cultured CD8+ T cells from PBMCs, taken from culture after CMV antigen stimulation. The receptors were gathered from a human donor in good health (CMV status not recorded). Some clones in this sample may be carry-over from other donors' samples.

This clonotype was counted a few times. The V gene is TRBV27, the J gene TRBJ2-2; no reliable D call. Germline CDR1 is MNHEY and CDR2 is SMNVEV (reference sequence). V was cut by 2 bases and J by 2 bases, with 9 bases left in between. The CDR3 contains 15 residues. Here the CDR3 reads CASSLREPNTGELFF. For the CDR3, the DNA is TGTGCCAGCAGTTTAAGGGAACCTAACACCGGGGAGCTGTTTTTT.

This rearrangement joins TRBV6-8 to TRBJ2-1; 7 bases line up with TRBD1. This CDR3 region has 12 residues. After removal of 6 bases from V and 8 bases from J, the junction contained 4 bases not matched to a gene. Looked up from germline, CDR1 is MNHGY and CDR2 is SAAAGT. DNA of the CDR3: TGTGCCAGCAGGAGGGGGCCTGATGAGCAGTTCTTC. Translated: CASRRGPDEQFF.

The table lists this clonotype with many counts. The V call is TRBV7-2, the J call TRBJ2-7, with D possibly matching TRBD2 (6 bases). The CDR3 is 14 residues long. Germline assignment: CDR1 SGHTA and CDR2 FQGNSA. Trimming pared 1 base from V and 2 bases from J, leaving 9 bases between. The CDR3 here is CASSLGTGAYEQYV. CDR3 DNA: TGTGCCAGCAGCTTAGGTACGGGGGCCTACGAGCAGTACGTC.

In its sample, this clonotype was seen once. The chain joins TRBV29-1 to TRBJ2-2; TRBD1 agrees at 7 bases. The germline V gene has CDR1 SQVTM and CDR2 ANQGSEA. Germline trimming cut 6 bases from V and 5 bases from J; bases unmatched to any gene: 6. This CDR3 comprises 13 residues. The CDR3 loop is CSVDRLGTGELFF. CDR3 DNA sequence: TGCAGCGTGGACAGGTTAGGGACCGGGGAGCTGTTTTTT.

This clonotype has more than one count but fewer than ten. The chain is built from TRBV7-6 and TRBJ2-5; no firm D call. V was trimmed by 5 bases and J by 2 bases, leaving 21 bases between them. The CDR3 has 17 amino acids. The V gene's germline CDR1 is SGHVS and CDR2 FNYEAQ. The CDR3 loop reads CASSMRGTAGRQETQYF. As DNA, the CDR3 is TGTGCCAGCAGCATGAGAGGTACTGCCGGTAGGCAAGAGACCCAGTACTTC.

The chain is built from TRBV5-4 and TRBJ2-1, with TRBD2 identical over 8 bases. Germline loops: CDR1 SGHNT, CDR2 YYREEE (reference sequence). The junction had 11 bases not matched to a gene; V was cut back by 10 bases and J by 5 bases. The CDR3 runs 14 residues. The CDR3 region has the DNA TGTGCCGTTCTGGGCGGGGGGTCTAACAATGAGCAGTTCTTC. It translates to CAVLGGGSNNEQFF. The full variable domain, completed using reference TRBV5-4 and TRBJ2-1, is ETGVTQSPTHLIKTRGQQVTLRCSSQSGHNTVSWYQQALGQGPQFIFQYYREEENGRGNFPPRFSGLQFPNYSSELNVNALELDDSALYLCAVLGGGSNNEQFFGPGTRLTVL.

The rearrangement uses TRBV29-1 and TRBJ2-2; D is tentatively TRBD1 or TRBD2 (5 bases each). The CDR3 totals 12 residues. In germline, CDR1 is SQVTM, CDR2 ANQGSEA. With 7 bases removed from V and 7 bases from J, the gap between germline ends came to 13 bases. CDR3 DNA: TGCAGCGCCTCAGAGGGGATCGGGGAGCTGTTTTTT. Amino acid sequence: CSASEGIGELFF.

The rearrangement uses TRBV5-6 and TRBJ1-1; unclear D gene. The germline V gene encodes CDR1 SGHDT and CDR2 YYEEEE. The CDR3 spans 15 residues. The ends were cut back, 4 bases at V and 4 bases at J, with 17 bases in the middle. The CDR3 DNA is TGTGCCAGCAGCCCGGACGAGGGTTTATTCACTGAAGCTTTCTTT. It codes for CASSPDEGLFTEAFF.

The chain recombines TRBV5-4 with TRBJ2-3; TRBD1 is a possible D gene (5 bases). The CDR3 is made up of 16 amino acids. Trimming pared 0 bases from V and 2 bases from J, leaving 13 bases between. The germline V gene has CDR1 SGHNT and CDR2 YYREEE (reference sequence). The CDR3 nucleotides are TGTGCCAGCAGCTTGGTTCCGGACAACCCCACAGATACGCAGTATTTT. It yields the protein CASSLVPDNPTDTQYF.

The V and J genes are TRBV4-3 and TRBJ1-1; 9 positions match TRBD1. Looked up from germline, CDR1 is LGHNA and CDR2 is YSLEER. The CDR3 consists of 17 residues. The ends lost 3 bases at V and 3 bases at J; junction bases unmatched: 11. The CDR3 sequence is CASSHSMSRDRDTEAFF. CDR3 sequence (DNA): TGCGCCAGCAGCCACAGTATGAGTAGGGACAGGGACACTGAAGCTTTCTTT.

The chain recombines TRBV18 with TRBJ1-6; 7 bases line up with TRBD1. This CDR3 has 14 amino acids. CDR1 is KGHSH and CDR2 is LQKENI in the germline V gene. The trim removed 4 bases at V and 8 bases at J, leaving 5 bases unmatched. Here the CDR3 reads CASSLLDRDSPLHF. CDR3 in DNA: TGTGCCAGCTCACTTCTTGACAGGGATTCACCCCTCCACTTT.

This clonotype was observed at least ten times. The chain is built from TRBV7-2 and TRBJ1-5; possibly TRBD1 for D (5 bases). Germline V gene sequence: CDR1 SGHTA, CDR2 FQGNSA. Trimming cost V 1 base and J 2 bases, with 9 bases left between them. This CDR3 has 15 residues. The DNA of the CDR3 is TGTGCCAGCAGCTTAGGAGGAGGGGGCAATCAGCCCCAGCATTTT. It is translated as CASSLGGGGNQPQHF.

This clonotype was recorded many times. The chain has TRBV7-9 and TRBJ2-7, with D possibly called TRBD1 or TRBD2 (5 bases each). V was pared by 1 base and J by 0 bases, with 13 bases between. This CDR3 is built from 16 residues. Germline V gives CDR1 SEHNR, CDR2 FQNEAQ (reference sequence). The CDR3 bases are TGTGCCAGCAGCTTAGTGCCGGGACGGAGCTCCTACGAGCAGTACTTC. Residues: CASSLVPGRSSYEQYF.

V is TRBV6-5 and J is TRBJ1-4, with unresolved D. CDR1 is MNHEY, CDR2 SVGAGI, per germline. This CDR3 contains 13 residues. Trimming took off 6 bases at V and 1 base at J, with 6 bases between the two ends. The CDR3 loop reads CASSQGTNEKLFF. The CDR3 coding sequence is TGTGCCAGCAGCCAAGGAACTAATGAAAAACTGTTTTTT.

This clonotype was counted ten times or more. V usage is TRBV7-9 and J usage is TRBJ2-1; TRBD1 agrees at 9 bases. This CDR3 has 14 residues. CDR1 and CDR2 (germline): SEHNR, FQNEAQ (reference sequence). V shed 5 bases and J 6 bases; nucleotides not matched to a gene: 5. CDR3 residues: CASSPGTGFNEQFF. Here the CDR3 DNA reads TGTGCCAGCAGCCCCGGGACAGGGTTCAATGAGCAGTTCTTC. The full variable domain, rest sourced from reference TRBV7-9 and TRBJ2-1, is DTGVSQNPRHKITKRGQNVTFRCDPISEHNRLYWYRQTLGQGPEFLTYFQNEAQLEKSRLLSDRFSAERPKGSFSTLEIQRTEQGDSAMYLCASSPGTGFNEQFFGPGTRLTVL.

This rearrangement joins TRBV5-5 to TRBJ1-5; D uncertain. Per germline, CDR1 SGHKS and CDR2 YYEKEE (reference sequence). The CDR3 loop spans 15 amino acids. Trimming left V 0 bases short and J 7 bases short, with 14 bases between. DNA of the CDR3: TGTGCCAGCAGCTTGGGCTTTAGGGAGCACCAGCCCCAGCATTTT. This gives the protein CASSLGFREHQPQHF.

The chain carries TRBV19 and TRBJ2-7; the D call may be TRBD1 or TRBD2 (5 bases each). There are 14 residues in the CDR3. From germline, CDR1 is LNHDA and CDR2 SQIVND (reference sequence). Trimming took 1 base from V and 2 from J, leaving 9 bases between them. In DNA, the CDR3 is TGTGCCAGTAGTATAGCACTAGGGGCCTACGAGCAGTACTTC. Translated: CASSIALGAYEQYF.

V gene TRBV7-9 combines with J gene TRBJ2-5, with 12 bases identical to TRBD2. Germline V gene sequence: CDR1 SEHNR, CDR2 FQNEAQ (reference sequence). The CDR3 covers 16 residues. J lost 4 bases, V lost 6 bases, and 9 bases had no gene match. As DNA, the CDR3 is TGTGCCAGCAGAGCGTCTAGCGGGGGGGTGTCAGAGACCCAGTACTTC. This sequence encodes CASRASSGGVSETQYF.

On this clonotype itself: A much larger clone lies a single base off, so this may be a read error. The CDR3 here is CVSSLDPGNQPQHF. The CDR3 coding sequence is TGTGTCAGCAGCTTAGATCCCGGCAATCAGCCCCAGCATTTT. The chain joins TRBV7-6 to TRBJ1-5; D is unresolved. This CDR3 contains 14 residues. CDR1 is SGHVS, CDR2 FNYEAQ, per germline.

This clonotype was counted at least ten times. The chain joins TRBV7-8 to TRBJ1-1; D unresolved. The V and J ends lost 11 bases and 1 base respectively, with 20 bases between them. Germline V CDR1 and CDR2: SGHVS, FQNEAQ. This CDR3 region has 15 residues. In nucleotides, the CDR3 is TGTGCCTGCCGGGGAGCCTGGAGGGAGAACACTGAAGCTTTCTTT. It specifies CACRGAWRENTEAFF.

The sample holds a few counts of this clonotype. V usage is TRBV7-8 and J usage is TRBJ2-3; D may be TRBD1 (5 bases). Trimming left V 6 bases short and J 2 bases short, with 12 bases between. Germline V gives CDR1 SGHVS, CDR2 FQNEAQ. The CDR3 extends over 14 amino acids. CDR3 region: CASRHRRTTDTQYF. The CDR3 nucleotides read TGTGCCAGCAGACACAGGAGAACCACAGATACGCAGTATTTT.

This sequence joins TRBV7-9 and TRBJ1-1; no clear D. Germline V lookup: CDR1 SEHNR, CDR2 FQNEAQ (reference sequence). Trimming stripped 6 bases from V and 1 base from J, with 9 bases between. The CDR3 is 13 residues long. CDR3 in DNA: TGTGCCAGCAGTCACGTGTCGAACACTGAAGCTTTCTTT. Amino acids: CASSHVSNTEAFF.

The genes are TRBV19 and TRBJ1-2; 8 nucleotides agree with TRBD1. V dropped 4 bases and J dropped 2; count of bases not matched to a gene: 6. Germline CDR1 and CDR2: LNHDA and SQIVND (reference sequence). This CDR3 is 15 amino acids long. CDR3 coding DNA: TGTGCCAGTAGTAATGGGACAGGCGCCAACTATGGCTACACCTTC. Translated: CASSNGTGANYGYTF.

This clonotype occurred a few times. This chain links TRBV12-5 with TRBJ2-5, with 9 bases that match TRBD2. The germline CDR1 and CDR2 sequences are LGHNT and FRNRAP. The length of the CDR3 is 15 residues. The junction had 6 bases not matched to a gene; V was cut back by 6 bases and J by 1 base. CDR3 DNA: TGTGCTAGTGGGACTAGCGGCATACTCCAAGAGACCCAGTACTTC. It codes for CASGTSGILQETQYF.